The T cell receptor (beta chain) under discussion was sequenced for a study of response to subunit inactivated influenza vaccine. Study results and limitations: The authors proposed limited new T cell recruitment per seasonal influenza vaccination.

MiXCR was run by TCRdb on the RT-PCR reads, yielding one entry per CDR3 protein. This sample has a few hundred thousand distinct CDR3 sequences, with approximately 7.8% found just once. V was clipped by 2 bases and J by 5 bases; unmatched bases: 9. The CDR3 extends over 15 amino acids. From germline, CDR1 is MNHEY and CDR2 SVGAGI. For this clonotype: The antigen is not known.

The genes are TRBV6-5 and TRBJ2-7; 7 nucleotides align to TRBD2. The sequences come from PBMCs from blood, collected less than 25 months after vaccination. This TCR was sampled from a man in his fifties or sixties who received an inactivated influenza vaccine. CDR3 amino acids: CASSYDGGSPHEQYF. In DNA form, the CDR3 reads TGTGCCAGCAGTTACGACGGCGGGAGCCCCCACGAGCAGTACTTC.